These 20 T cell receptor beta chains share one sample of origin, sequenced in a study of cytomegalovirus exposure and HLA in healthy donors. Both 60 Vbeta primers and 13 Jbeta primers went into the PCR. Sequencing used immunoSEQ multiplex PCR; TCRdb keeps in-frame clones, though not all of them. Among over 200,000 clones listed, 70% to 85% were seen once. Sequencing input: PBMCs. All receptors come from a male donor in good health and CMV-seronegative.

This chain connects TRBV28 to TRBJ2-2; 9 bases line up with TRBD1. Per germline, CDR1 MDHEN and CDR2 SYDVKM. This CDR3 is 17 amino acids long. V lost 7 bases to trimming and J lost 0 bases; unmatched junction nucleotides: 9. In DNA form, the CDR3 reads TGTGCCAGCACCCACGGAGGGACAGGGCCGAACACCGGGGAGCTGTTTTTT. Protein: CASTHGGTGPNTGELFF.

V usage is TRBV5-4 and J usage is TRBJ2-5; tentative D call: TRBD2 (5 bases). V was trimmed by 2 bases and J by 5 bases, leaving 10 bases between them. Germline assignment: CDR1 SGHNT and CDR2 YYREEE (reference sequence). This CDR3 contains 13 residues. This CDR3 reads CASSLRAGETQYF. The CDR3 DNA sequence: TGTGCCAGCAGCTTAAGGGCGGGTGAGACCCAGTACTTC.

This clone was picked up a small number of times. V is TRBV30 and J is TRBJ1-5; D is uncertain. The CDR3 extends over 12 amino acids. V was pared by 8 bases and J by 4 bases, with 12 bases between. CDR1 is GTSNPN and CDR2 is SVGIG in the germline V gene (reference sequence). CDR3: CAEGFPNQPQHF. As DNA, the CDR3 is TGTGCCGAGGGCTTTCCGAATCAGCCCCAGCATTTT.

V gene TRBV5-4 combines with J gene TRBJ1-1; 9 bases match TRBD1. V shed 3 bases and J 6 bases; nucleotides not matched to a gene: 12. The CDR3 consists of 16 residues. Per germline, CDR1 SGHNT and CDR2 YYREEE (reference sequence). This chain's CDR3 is CASSSGRDRGVSEAFF. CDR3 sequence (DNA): TGTGCCAGCAGCTCCGGGCGCGACAGGGGGGTCTCTGAAGCTTTCTTT. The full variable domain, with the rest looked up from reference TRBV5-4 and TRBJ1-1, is ETGVTQSPTHLIKTRGQQVTLRCSSQSGHNTVSWYQQALGQGPQFIFQYYREEENGRGNFPPRFSGLQFPNYSSELNVNALELDDSALYLCASSSGRDRGVSEAFFGQGTRLTVV.

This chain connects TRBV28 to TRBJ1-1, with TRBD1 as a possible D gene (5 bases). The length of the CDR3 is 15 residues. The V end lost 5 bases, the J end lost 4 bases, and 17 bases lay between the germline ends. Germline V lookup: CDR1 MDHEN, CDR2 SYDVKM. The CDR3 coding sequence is TGTGCCAGCAGTCCCCCCTCTGGCGGGGGCACTGAAGCTTTCTTT. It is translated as CASSPPSGGGTEAFF. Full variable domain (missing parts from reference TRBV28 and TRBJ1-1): DVKVTQSSRYLVKRTGEKVFLECVQDMDHENMFWYRQDPGLGLRLIYFSYDVKMKEKGDIPEGYSVSREKKERFSLILESASTNQTSMYLCASSPPSGGGTEAFFGQGTRLTVV.

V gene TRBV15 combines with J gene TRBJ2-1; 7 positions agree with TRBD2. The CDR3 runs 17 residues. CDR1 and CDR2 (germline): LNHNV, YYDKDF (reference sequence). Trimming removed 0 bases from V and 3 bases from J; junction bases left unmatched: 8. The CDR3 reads CATSRDTGGTVYNEQFF. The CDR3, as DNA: TGTGCCACCAGCAGAGATACGGGAGGTACGGTCTACAATGAGCAGTTCTTC.

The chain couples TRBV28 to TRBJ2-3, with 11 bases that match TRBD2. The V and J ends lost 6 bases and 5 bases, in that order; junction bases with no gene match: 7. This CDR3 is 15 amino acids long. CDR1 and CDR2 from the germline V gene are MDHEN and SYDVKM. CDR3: CASRLTSGKGDTQYF. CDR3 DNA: TGTGCCAGCAGACTGACTAGCGGGAAGGGAGATACGCAGTATTTT.

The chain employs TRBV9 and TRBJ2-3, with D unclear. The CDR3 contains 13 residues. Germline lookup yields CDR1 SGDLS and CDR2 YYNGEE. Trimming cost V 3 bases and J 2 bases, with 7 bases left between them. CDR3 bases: TGTGCCAGCAGCGGTGGCAACACAGATACGCAGTATTTT. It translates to CASSGGNTDTQYF.

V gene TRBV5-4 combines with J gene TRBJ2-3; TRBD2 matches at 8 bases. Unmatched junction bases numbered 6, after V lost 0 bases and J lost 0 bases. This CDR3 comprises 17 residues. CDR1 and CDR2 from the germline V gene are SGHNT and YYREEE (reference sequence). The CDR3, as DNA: TGTGCCAGCAGCTTGGTAGGAGCGGGAGTGAGCACAGATACGCAGTATTTT. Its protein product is CASSLVGAGVSTDTQYF.

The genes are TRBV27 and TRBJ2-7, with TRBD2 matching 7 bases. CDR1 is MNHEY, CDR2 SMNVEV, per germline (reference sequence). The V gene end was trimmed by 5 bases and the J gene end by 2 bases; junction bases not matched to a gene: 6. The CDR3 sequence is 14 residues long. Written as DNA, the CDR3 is TGTGCCAGCAGTCCCCTGGGGGGGGCCTACGAGCAGTACTTC. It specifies CASSPLGGAYEQYF.

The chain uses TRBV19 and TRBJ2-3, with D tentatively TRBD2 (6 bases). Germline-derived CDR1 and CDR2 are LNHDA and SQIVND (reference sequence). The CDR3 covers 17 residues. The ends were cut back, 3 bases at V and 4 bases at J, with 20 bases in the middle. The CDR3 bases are TGTGCCAGTAGTATCACCCTCCGGGAGCACCCCCCAGATACGCAGTATTTT. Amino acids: CASSITLREHPPDTQYF.

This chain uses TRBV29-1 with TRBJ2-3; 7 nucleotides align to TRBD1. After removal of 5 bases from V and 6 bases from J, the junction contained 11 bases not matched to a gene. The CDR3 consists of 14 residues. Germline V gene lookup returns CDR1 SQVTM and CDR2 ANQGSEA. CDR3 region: CSVPRGRRIDTQYF. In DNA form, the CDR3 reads TGCAGCGTTCCCAGGGGGAGAAGGATCGATACGCAGTATTTT.

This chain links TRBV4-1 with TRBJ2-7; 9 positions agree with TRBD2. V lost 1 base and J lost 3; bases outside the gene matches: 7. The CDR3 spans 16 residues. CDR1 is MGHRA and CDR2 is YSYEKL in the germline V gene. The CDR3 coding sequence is TGCGCCAGCAGCCAAGGACTAGCGGCACCCTACTACGAGCAGTACTTC. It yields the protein CASSQGLAAPYYEQYF.

Written as DNA, the CDR3 is TGTGCCAGCAGTGAAGCGATCGGGGGGCGGGACGAGCAGTACTTC. It specifies CASSEAIGGRDEQYF. The chain uses TRBV6-1 and TRBJ2-5; the D gene is possibly TRBD2 (7 bases). With the DNA end fitting TRBJ2-7 better, the J assignment may be wrong. The CDR3 is 15 amino acids. Germline CDR1 MNHNS, CDR2 SASEGT.

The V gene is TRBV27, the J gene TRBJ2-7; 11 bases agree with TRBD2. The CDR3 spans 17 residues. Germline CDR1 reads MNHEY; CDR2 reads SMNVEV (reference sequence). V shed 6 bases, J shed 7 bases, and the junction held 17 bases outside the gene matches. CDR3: CASSPSRLAGYQAEQYF. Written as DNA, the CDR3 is TGTGCCAGCAGCCCCTCCCGACTAGCGGGATACCAAGCGGAGCAGTACTTC.

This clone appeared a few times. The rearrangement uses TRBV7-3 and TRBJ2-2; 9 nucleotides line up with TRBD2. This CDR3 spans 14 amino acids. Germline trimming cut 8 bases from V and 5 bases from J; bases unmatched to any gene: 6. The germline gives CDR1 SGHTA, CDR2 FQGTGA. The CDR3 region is CASGLAGQTGELFF. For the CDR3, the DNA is TGTGCCAGCGGGCTAGCGGGACAGACCGGGGAGCTGTTTTTT. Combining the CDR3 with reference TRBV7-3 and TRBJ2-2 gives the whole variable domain GAGVSQTPSNKVTEKGKYVELRCDPISGHTALYWYRQSLGQGPEFLIYFQGTGAADDSGLPNDRFFAVRPEGSVSTLKIQRTERGDSAVYLCASGLAGQTGELFFGEGSRLTVL.

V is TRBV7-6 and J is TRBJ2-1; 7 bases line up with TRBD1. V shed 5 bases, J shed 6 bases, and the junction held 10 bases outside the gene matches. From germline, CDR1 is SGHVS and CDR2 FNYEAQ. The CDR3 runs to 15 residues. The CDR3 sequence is CASSPFHDRVNEQFF. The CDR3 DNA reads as TGTGCCAGCAGCCCTTTTCATGACAGGGTCAATGAGCAGTTCTTC.

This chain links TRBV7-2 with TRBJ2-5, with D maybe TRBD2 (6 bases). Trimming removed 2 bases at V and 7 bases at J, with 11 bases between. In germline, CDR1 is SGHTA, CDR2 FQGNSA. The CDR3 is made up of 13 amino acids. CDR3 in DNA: TGTGCCAGCAGCTTAACTGCCGGGGGGACCCAGTACTTC. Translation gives CASSLTAGGTQYF.

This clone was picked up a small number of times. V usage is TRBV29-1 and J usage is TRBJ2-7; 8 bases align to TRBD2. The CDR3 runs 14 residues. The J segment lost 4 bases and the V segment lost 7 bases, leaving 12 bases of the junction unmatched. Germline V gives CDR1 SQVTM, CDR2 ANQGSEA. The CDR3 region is CSARSGAGAYEQYF. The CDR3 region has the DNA TGCAGCGCTCGTAGCGGGGCGGGGGCTTACGAGCAGTACTTC.

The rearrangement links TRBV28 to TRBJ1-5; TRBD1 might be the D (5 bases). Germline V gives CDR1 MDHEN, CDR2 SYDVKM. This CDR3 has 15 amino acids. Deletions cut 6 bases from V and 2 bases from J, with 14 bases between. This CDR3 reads CASRGGGGRNQPQHF. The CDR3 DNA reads TGTGCCAGCAGGGGTGGGGGGGGACGCAATCAGCCCCAGCATTTT.